The entry below describes one T cell receptor beta chain. Antigen unknown. Preparation of the TCRbeta library used unique molecular identifiers. Each CDR3 protein is one row after TCRdb ran MiXCR on the PCR reads. The repertoire holds approximately 520,000 distinct CDR3 sequences, 9.5% to 12% seen once, with 13% to 15% in the top ten. The data were taken from a study of T-cell reconstitution after alpha-beta-depleted transplantation in children. Study-wide results and limits: Reportedly, alpha-beta T cells present about two months post-transplant originated from several hundred expanded clones of graft origin. Surviving recipient T cells and thymic progenitors accounted for the high day-60 TCRbeta diversity observed in some patients.

Here the sequenced sample was PBMCs, mostly from graft donor cells, taken 180 days after TCRalphabeta/CD19-depleted stem cell transplant. The sequence derives from a female patient aged 2-9 years who had a stem cell transplant for aplastic anemia, so the T cells may come from the graft donor.

CDR3 sequence reads: CASSDRAQEQYF. CDR3 sequence (DNA): TGTGCCAGCAGTGACAGGGCCCAGGAGCAGTACTTC. V is TRBV25-1 and J is TRBJ2-7, with a tentative D call TRBD1 (5 bases). The CDR3 spans 12 residues. Germline CDR1 is MGHDK and CDR2 is SYGVNS. The V gene lost 3 bases and the J gene lost 7 bases, with 10 bases spanning the gap.